This is a list of T cell receptor beta chains from one sample in a study of OX40 agonist ivuxolimab in advanced cancers. TCRdb keeps only in-frame clones here, not all; method: immunoSEQ multiplex PCR. The sample shows over 65,000 clones, approximately 86% of them seen only once. Sequencing used CD4+ or CD8+ T cells sorted from blood, obtained in a trial of the OX40 agonist ivuxolimab. The source is an adult with an advanced solid tumor such as melanoma, head and neck, liver or kidney cancer. Both conserved end residues are part of each CDR3. A D gene is named only where the DNA matches it firmly. Where a row states a size, it is once, few, many or the class of an expanded clone; other rows omit it.

v_call	d_call	clone_size	j_call	cdr3_aa	cdr3_nt
TRBV5-1	TRBD1	.	TRBJ2-5	CASSLESTGWMETQYF	TGCGCCAGCAGCTTGGAGTCGACAGGGTGGATGGAGACCCAGTACTTC
TRBV7-3	.	.	TRBJ1-1	CASSSGGADEAFF	TGTGCCAGCAGCTCGGGTGGGGCCGATGAAGCTTTCTTT
TRBV13	TRBD1	.	TRBJ2-1	CASSSGQGTRNEQFF	TGTGCCAGCAGCTCCGGACAGGGCACGAGGAATGAGCAGTTCTTC
TRBV4-1	.	once	TRBJ2-4	CASSQATGTQNIQYF	TGCGCCAGCAGCCAGGCGACAGGTACCCAAAACATTCAGTACTTC
TRBV5-6	.	.	TRBJ1-4	CASSLRAAANEKLFF	TGTGCCAGCAGCTTGCGGGCAGCCGCCAATGAAAAACTGTTTTTT
TRBV6-5	.	.	TRBJ1-3	CASSYAPPPGNTIYF	TGTGCCAGCAGTTACGCCCCCCCGCCTGGAAACACCATATATTTT
TRBV4-2	TRBD1	.	TRBJ2-1	CASSPAFGTGDNEQFF	TGTGCCAGCAGCCCCGCCTTTGGGACAGGGGATAATGAGCAGTTCTTC
TRBV30	.	.	TRBJ1-2	CAWSPRRYGYTF	TGTGCCTGGAGTCCCCGGAGGTATGGCTACACCTTC
TRBV30	.	.	TRBJ2-1	CAWSFGRGGWDNEQFF	TGTGCCTGGAGCTTCGGAAGAGGGGGTTGGGACAATGAGCAGTTCTTC
TRBV12-5	.	once	TRBJ1-4	CASAPGDGAISLFF	TGTGCTAGTGCCCCCGGGGACGGTGCTATATCACTGTTTTTT
TRBV9	.	once	TRBJ2-6	CASSVMPGANVLTF	TGTGCCAGCAGCGTAATGCCTGGGGCCAACGTCCTGACTTTC
TRBV4-1	.	once	TRBJ2-2	CASSPRAVLAGINANTGELFF	TGCGCCAGCAGCCCCAGAGCGGTATTGGCGGGGATTAACGCGAACACCGGGGAGCTGTTTTTT
TRBV7-6	TRBD2	.	TRBJ2-1	CASSLQTSGGSYEQFF	TGTGCCAGCAGCCTCCAGACTAGCGGGGGTAGCTATGAGCAGTTCTTC
TRBV5-1	.	once	TRBJ1-6	CASSPVAIEGSPLHF	TGCGCCAGCAGCCCCGTGGCAATAGAAGGCTCACCCCTCCACTTT
TRBV28	TRBD2	.	TRBJ2-1	CASFWRGGGNEQFF	TGTGCCAGCTTTTGGCGGGGGGGCGGAAATGAGCAGTTCTTC
TRBV28	.	.	TRBJ1-5	CATGTLNQPQHF	TGTGCCACAGGGACTCTAAATCAGCCCCAGCATTTT
TRBV7-2	TRBD2	.	TRBJ2-1	CASSFGTSGLGEQFF	TGTGCCAGCAGCTTCGGGACTAGCGGCCTTGGTGAGCAGTTCTTC
TRBV9	.	.	TRBJ2-7	CASSPTAGAGSYEQYF	TGTGCCAGCAGCCCGACTGCCGGAGCCGGGAGCTACGAGCAGTACTTC